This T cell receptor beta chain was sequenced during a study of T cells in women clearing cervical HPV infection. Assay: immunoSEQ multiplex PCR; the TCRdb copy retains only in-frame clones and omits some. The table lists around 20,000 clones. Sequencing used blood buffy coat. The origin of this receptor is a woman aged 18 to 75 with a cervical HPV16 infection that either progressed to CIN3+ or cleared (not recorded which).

CDR3 residues: CASSKPRDRGTQYF. The CDR3 DNA, read in part, is TGTGCCAGCAGTAAACCCCGGGACAGGGGGACC. The rearrangement links TRBV28 to TRBJ2-5; 10 bases align to TRBD1. The CDR3 goes on 3 residues after the read ends, and that part is filled in from the germline J gene. From germline, CDR1 is MDHEN and CDR2 SYDVKM. This CDR3 is 14 amino acids long. Germline trimming cut 5 bases from V and 7 bases from J; bases unmatched to any gene: 7.